This T cell receptor beta chain was captured in a study of cytomegalovirus exposure and HLA in healthy donors. The study ran its PCR with 60 Vbeta and 13 Jbeta primers. Profiled with immunoSEQ multiplex PCR; TCRdb holds only in-frame clones, not every one. The sample lists 150,000 to 200,000 clones; approximately 85% were seen once. V lost 7 bases and J lost 0, with 19 bases in between. The germline V gene has CDR1 SGHVS and CDR2 FQNEAQ. The CDR3 contains 17 residues. General study points: The investigators catalogued 180 or so TCR beta chains as cytomegalovirus-associated. Presence/absence analyses took donor sequencing depth as roughly uniform.

As for this clone: The antigen is undetermined.

The sequenced sample was PBMCs. This sequence originates from a man aged 18 to 35 in good health and CMV-seropositive. The chain uses TRBV7-8 and TRBJ2-1; D is possibly TRBD2 (5 bases). As DNA, the CDR3 is TGTGCCAGCAAGCCCGGTACTAGTCCGTCCTCCTACAATGAGCAGTTCTTC. This gives the protein CASKPGTSPSSYNEQFF.